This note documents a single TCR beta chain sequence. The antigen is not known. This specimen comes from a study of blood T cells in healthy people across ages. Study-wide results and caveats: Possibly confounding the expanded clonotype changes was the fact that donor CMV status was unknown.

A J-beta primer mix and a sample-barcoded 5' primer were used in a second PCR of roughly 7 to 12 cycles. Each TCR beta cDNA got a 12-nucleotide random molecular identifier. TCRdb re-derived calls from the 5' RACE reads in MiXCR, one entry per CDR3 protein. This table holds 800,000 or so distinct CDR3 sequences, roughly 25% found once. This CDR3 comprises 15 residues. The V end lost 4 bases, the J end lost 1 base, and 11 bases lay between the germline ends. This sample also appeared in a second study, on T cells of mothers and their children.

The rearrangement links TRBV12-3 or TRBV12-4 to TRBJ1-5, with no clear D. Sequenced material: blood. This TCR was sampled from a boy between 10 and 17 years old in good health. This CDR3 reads CASSSFRESNQPQHF. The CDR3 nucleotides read TGTGCCAGCAGTTCTTTCCGGGAGAGCAATCAGCCCCAGCATTTT.